This T cell receptor (beta chain) appears in the sequencing data of a study of blood T cell repertoires in COVID-19. Study context: Samples of COVID-19 (acute and convalescent) were obtained from the United States, Italy and Spain. T cells, B-cell-depleted T cells, or PBMCs provided the cDNA or gDNA that served as material.

As handled by the study authors: The authors estimated nucleated cell counts from reference gene primer amplification. Sequencing used immunoSEQ multiplex PCR; TCRdb keeps in-frame clones, though not all of them. V, J and clone size are those of that table, while D and trimming were read from the DNA. The data hold roughly 300,000 clones, with around 86% observed a single time. The CDR3 is made up of 14 amino acids. J was trimmed by 6 bases and V by 5 bases; bases with no gene match: 6. Germline V gene lookup returns CDR1 SGHNT and CDR2 YENEEA. Membership in each cohort depended on participant-reported clinical history.

This TCR came from a woman in her thirties or forties with acute COVID-19. The sample was PBMCs or T cells enriched from blood (not recorded which). V usage is TRBV11-3 and J usage is TRBJ2-7, with 11 bases that match TRBD1. The CDR3 region has the DNA TGTGCCAGCAGCATGGGACAGGGGGGGACCGAGCAGTACTTC. It is translated as CASSMGQGGTEQYF.